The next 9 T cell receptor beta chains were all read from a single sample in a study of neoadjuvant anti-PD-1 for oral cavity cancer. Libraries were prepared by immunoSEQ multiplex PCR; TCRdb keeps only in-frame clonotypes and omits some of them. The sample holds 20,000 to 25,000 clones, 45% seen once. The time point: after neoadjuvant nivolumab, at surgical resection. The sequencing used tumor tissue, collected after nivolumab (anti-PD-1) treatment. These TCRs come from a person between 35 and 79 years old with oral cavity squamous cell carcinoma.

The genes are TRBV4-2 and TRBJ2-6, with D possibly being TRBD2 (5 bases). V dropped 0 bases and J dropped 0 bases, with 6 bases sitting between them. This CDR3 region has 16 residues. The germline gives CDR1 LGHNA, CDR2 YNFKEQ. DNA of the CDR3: TGTGCCAGCAGCCAAGAAGAGGGCTCTGGGGCCAACGTCCTGACTTTC. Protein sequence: CASSQEEGSGANVLTF.

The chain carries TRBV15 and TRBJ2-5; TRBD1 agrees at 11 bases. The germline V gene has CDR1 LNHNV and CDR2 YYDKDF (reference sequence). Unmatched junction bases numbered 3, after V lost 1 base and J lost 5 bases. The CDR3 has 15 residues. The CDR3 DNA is TGTGCCACCAGCAGAGGGACAGGGGGCGGCGAGACCCAGTACTTC. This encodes CATSRGTGGGETQYF.

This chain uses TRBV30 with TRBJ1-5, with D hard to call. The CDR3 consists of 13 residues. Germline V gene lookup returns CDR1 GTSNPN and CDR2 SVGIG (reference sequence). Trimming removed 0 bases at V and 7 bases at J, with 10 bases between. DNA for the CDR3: TGTGCCTGGAGTGTCTCTCTCCCCCAGCCCCAGCATTTT. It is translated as CAWSVSLPQPQHF.

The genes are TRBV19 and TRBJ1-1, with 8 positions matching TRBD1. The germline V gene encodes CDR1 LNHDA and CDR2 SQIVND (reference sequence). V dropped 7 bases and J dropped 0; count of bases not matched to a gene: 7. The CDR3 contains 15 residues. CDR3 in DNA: TGTGCCAGTAACCTGAGGACAGGGATGAACACTGAAGCTTTCTTT. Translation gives CASNLRTGMNTEAFF.

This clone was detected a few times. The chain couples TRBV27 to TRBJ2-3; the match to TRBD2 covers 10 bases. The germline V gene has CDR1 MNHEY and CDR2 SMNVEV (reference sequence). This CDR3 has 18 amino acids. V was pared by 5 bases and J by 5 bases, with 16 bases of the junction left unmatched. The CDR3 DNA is TGTGCCAGCAGTCCATCCCTTCTAGCGGGGGCTCGGGGAGATACGCAGTATTTT. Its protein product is CASSPSLLAGARGDTQYF.

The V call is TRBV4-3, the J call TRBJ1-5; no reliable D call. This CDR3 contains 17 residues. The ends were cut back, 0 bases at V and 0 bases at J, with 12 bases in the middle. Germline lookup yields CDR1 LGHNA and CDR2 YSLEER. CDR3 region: CASSQDRAEHSNQPQHF. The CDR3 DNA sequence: TGCGCCAGCAGCCAAGATCGGGCAGAACATAGCAATCAGCCCCAGCATTTT.

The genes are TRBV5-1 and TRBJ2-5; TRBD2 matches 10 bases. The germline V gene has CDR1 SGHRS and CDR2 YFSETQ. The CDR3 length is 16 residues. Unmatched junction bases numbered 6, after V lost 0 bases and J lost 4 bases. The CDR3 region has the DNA TGCGCCAGCAGCTTGGTAGCCAGCGGGGGGGCAGAGACCCAGTACTTC. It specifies CASSLVASGGAETQYF.

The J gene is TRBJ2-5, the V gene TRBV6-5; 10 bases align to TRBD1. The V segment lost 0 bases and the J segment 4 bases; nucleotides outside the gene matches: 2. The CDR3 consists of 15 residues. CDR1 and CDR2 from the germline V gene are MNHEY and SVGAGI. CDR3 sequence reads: CASSYSGTGVETQYF. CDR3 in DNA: TGTGCCAGCAGTTACTCCGGGACAGGGGTAGAGACCCAGTACTTC.

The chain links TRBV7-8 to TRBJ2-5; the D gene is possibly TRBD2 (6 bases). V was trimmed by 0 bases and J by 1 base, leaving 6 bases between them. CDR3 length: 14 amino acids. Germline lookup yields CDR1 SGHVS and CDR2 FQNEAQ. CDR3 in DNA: TGTGCCAGCAGCTTAGCGGGGGGCCAAGAGACCCAGTACTTC. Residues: CASSLAGGQETQYF.